These T cell receptor beta chains were read from a single sample in a study of blood T cells in healthy people across ages. A single record per CDR3 protein comes from TCRdb applying MiXCR to the 5' RACE reads. The data hold fewer than 800,000 distinct CDR3 sequences, with around 21% observed a single time. Sequenced material: blood. Source of these receptors: a man between 65 and 85 years old in good health. Each CDR3 is given with its conserved first and last residue. A D gene is named only where the DNA matches it firmly. Where a row states a size, it is once, few, many or the class of an expanded clone; other rows omit it.

clone size,D gene,J gene,V gene,CDR3 DNA,CDR3 protein
NA,NA,TRBJ2-3,TRBV5-6,TGTACCAGCACCCGCGCAGATACGCAGTATTTT,CTSTRADTQYF
NA,TRBD1,TRBJ2-7,TRBV6-2/TRBV6-3,TGTGCCAGCAGGACAGGGGGCCTGAACGAGCGGTACTTC,CASRTGGLNERYF
NA,NA,TRBJ2-3,TRBV10-1,TGCGCCAGCAGTGCTACTACCCGAAAACAAGATACGCAGTATTTT,CASSATTRKQDTQYF
NA,TRBD2,TRBJ2-1,TRBV18,TGTGCCAGCTCTTTCCGGGAGGGATACAATGAGCAGTTCTTC,CASSFREGYNEQFF
few,NA,TRBJ2-7,TRBV2,TGTGCCAGCAGTGAAGTGAGACAGAAGAACTACGAGCAGTACTTC,CASSEVRQKNYEQYF
few,NA,TRBJ2-7,TRBV12-3/TRBV12-4,TGTGCCAGCAGTTTAGCGCACGTCTACGAGCAGTACTTC,CASSLAHVYEQYF
many,TRBD2,TRBJ2-3,TRBV5-1,TGTGCCAGCAGCTTAGCACTAGCGGGATCCACAGATACGCAGTATTTT,CASSLALAGSTDTQYF
many,NA,TRBJ2-5,TRBV5-1,TGCGCCAGCAGCTTGGACAGGGGAGGGGAGACCCAGTACTTC,CASSLDRGGETQYF
many,TRBD1,TRBJ2-7,TRBV29-1,TGCAGCGCCTGGGACAGATCCTACGAGCAGTACTTC,CSAWDRSYEQYF
few,NA,TRBJ2-7,TRBV3-1,TGTGCCAGCAGCCAAGATAAGACCACTCAGTACTTC,CASSQDKTTQYF
once,NA,TRBJ1-1,TRBV3-1,TGTGCCAGCAGCCTGTCAGACAGGAGATCGAACACTGAAGCTTTCTTT,CASSLSDRRSNTEAFF
NA,NA,TRBJ2-1,TRBV6-4,TGTGCCAGCAGTGCGGTAGCGGCTTACAATGAGCAGTTCTTC,CASSAVAAYNEQFF
NA,NA,TRBJ1-4,TRBV20-1,TGCAGTGCTAGAGATCGGAGGGCTCCTAGGGAAAAACTGTTTTTT,CSARDRRAPREKLFF
NA,NA,TRBJ2-7,TRBV7-2,TGTGCCAGCAGCTCTAGCCGGTCGACCGAGCAGTACTTC,CASSSSRSTEQYF
NA,NA,TRBJ2-7,TRBV7-2,TGTGCCAGCAGATTATCCACGGCCGGAATTTCCTACGAGCAGTACTTC,CASRLSTAGISYEQYF
few,NA,TRBJ2-1,TRBV7-3,TGTGCCAGCAGACCTACACCGAGCTCCTACAATGAGCAGTTCTTC,CASRPTPSSYNEQFF
NA,NA,TRBJ2-3,TRBV2,TGTGCCAGCAGTGTCTCGGGACACATCACAGATACGCAGTATTTT,CASSVSGHITDTQYF
NA,TRBD2,TRBJ2-7,TRBV7-8,TGTGCCAGCAGCTTAAAATTAACTAGCGGGAGTAATCCCTACGAGCAGTACTTC,CASSLKLTSGSNPYEQYF
few,NA,TRBJ2-1,TRBV4-2,TGTGCCAGCAGCCAAGAGGGAGTGGCTGAGCAGTTCTTC,CASSQEGVAEQFF
NA,NA,TRBJ2-7,TRBV20-1,TGCAGTGCTAGCGCCAGGGACTCGGGCGAGCAGTACTTC,CSASARDSGEQYF
many,TRBD1,TRBJ2-1,TRBV3-1,TGTGCCAGCAGTCCCGGGACAGTGGGCTACAATGAGCAGTTCTTC,CASSPGTVGYNEQFF
NA,TRBD2,TRBJ2-5,TRBV5-4,TGTGCCAGCAGCCTGGGGGGGACTAGACAAGAGACCCAGTACTTC,CASSLGGTRQETQYF
few,TRBD1,TRBJ2-2,TRBV20-1,TGCAGTGCTAGAGCTCCACCGGGACAGGGGACCGGGGAGCCGTTTTTT,CSARAPPGQGTGEPFF
NA,NA,TRBJ1-3,TRBV7-8,TGTGCCAGCAGCTTAGGCGCGGAGCTCTCTGGAAACACCATATATTTT,CASSLGAELSGNTIYF
few,NA,TRBJ2-5,TRBV10-3,TGTGCCACCGGACGGCTAGGGGGTCAAGAGACCCAGTACTTC,CATGRLGGQETQYF
NA,NA,TRBJ2-1,TRBV24-1,TGTGCCACCAGTGGAAACAATGAGCAGTTCTTC,CATSGNNEQFF
NA,NA,TRBJ1-2,TRBV10-2,TGCGCCAGCAGGACGGACAGCTATGGCTACACCTTC,CASRTDSYGYTF
few,TRBD2,TRBJ2-7,TRBV6-1,TGTGCCAGCAGAGAAGGACTAGCGGGAACCTACGAGCAGTACTTC,CASREGLAGTYEQYF
NA,TRBD1,TRBJ2-2,TRBV2,TGTGCCAGCAAAGACAGGGGGGCTTTTGGCGGGGAGCTGTTTTTT,CASKDRGAFGGELFF
NA,TRBD1,TRBJ2-7,TRBV11-2,TGTGCCAGCAGCCACTCCGGGACAGGGGTCTACGAGCAGTACTTC,CASSHSGTGVYEQYF
few,NA,TRBJ2-7,TRBV7-9,TGTGCCAGCAGCCAAACGGACCAATACGAGCAGTACTTC,CASSQTDQYEQYF
few,NA,TRBJ2-2,TRBV3-1,TGTGCCAGCAGGCCCGGGGACGGGGAGCTGTTTTTT,CASRPGDGELFF
NA,TRBD1,TRBJ2-7,TRBV20-1,TGCAGTGCTAGAGAAGGGACAGGGGTTGGCTACGAGCAGTACTTC,CSAREGTGVGYEQYF
few,NA,TRBJ2-7,TRBV18,TGTGCCAGCTCACCCAACCGGGCCGAGCAGTACTTC,CASSPNRAEQYF
NA,NA,TRBJ2-7,TRBV9,TGTGCCAGCAGCGTAGGTCAGGGGGGGGGCGCGTACGAGCAGTACTTC,CASSVGQGGGAYEQYF
few,TRBD2,TRBJ2-1,TRBV7-3,TGTGCCAGCAGCCCCACGAGCGGGAGGCGGAATGAGCAGTTCTTC,CASSPTSGRRNEQFF
NA,NA,TRBJ2-1,TRBV5-1,TGCGTCAGCAGCTTGGAGTCGGGAGCGTACAATGAGCAGTTCTTC,CVSSLESGAYNEQFF
NA,NA,TRBJ1-5,TRBV28,TGTGCCAGCAGTCTCTTGCGTATAATCGGGGATCAGCCCCAGCATTTT,CASSLLRIIGDQPQHF
NA,TRBD1,TRBJ2-7,TRBV27,TGTGCCAGCAGTTTATCGGGACAGGATACCTACGAGCAGTACTTC,CASSLSGQDTYEQYF
NA,NA,TRBJ2-5,TRBV7-6,TGTGCCCGCAGCGTGACATGGAAAGAGACCCAGTACTTC,CARSVTWKETQYF
NA,NA,TRBJ2-5,TRBV20-1,TGCAGTGCTAGAGACGGGGGTTTGGAGACCCAGTACTTC,CSARDGGLETQYF
many,TRBD2,TRBJ2-1,TRBV29-1,TGCAGCGTTGACTTAGCGGGAGCGGGGTACAATGAGCAGTTCTTC,CSVDLAGAGYNEQFF
few,NA,TRBJ2-1,TRBV9,TGTGCCAGCAGCGAGGGACCGAGCTACAATGAGCAGTTCTTC,CASSEGPSYNEQFF
NA,TRBD1,TRBJ2-7,TRBV6-2/TRBV6-3,TGTGCCAGCAGTTACCTTCCTACCGGGACAGGTAGACGGTCCTACGAGCAGTACTTC,CASSYLPTGTGRRSYEQYF
NA,NA,TRBJ1-3,TRBV6-6,TGTGCCAGCAGTTACGGGGCTGGATCCTCTGGAAACACCATATATTTT,CASSYGAGSSGNTIYF
NA,TRBD2,TRBJ2-7,TRBV11-2,TGTGCCAGCAGCTTACTAGCGGGACTTATCCACGAGCAGTACTTC,CASSLLAGLIHEQYF
few,NA,TRBJ1-1,TRBV18,TGTGCCAGCTCACCAACCTCCGGGGCGGCTTTCTTT,CASSPTSGAAFF
NA,NA,TRBJ2-2,TRBV6-1,TGTGCCAGCGGGGAGGGGGCTTGGGCCGGGGAGCTGTTTTTT,CASGEGAWAGELFF
NA,NA,TRBJ1-5,TRBV7-3,TGTGCCAGCAGCTTAAGTGCAGGGGATCAGCCCCAGCATTTT,CASSLSAGDQPQHF
NA,NA,TRBJ2-5,TRBV29-1,TGCAGCGTTTTAGAGACCGGGACAACGGAGACCCGGTACTTC,CSVLETGTTETRYF
few,TRBD2,TRBJ2-7,TRBV20-1,TGCAGTGCTAGAGATATCCTAGCGGGAGGAACCTACGAGCAGTACTTC,CSARDILAGGTYEQYF
NA,NA,TRBJ1-6,TRBV20-1,TGCAGTGCTAGTTTTGGCCTAAGCTCCTATAATTCACCCCTCCACTTT,CSASFGLSSYNSPLHF
NA,NA,TRBJ2-5,TRBV20-1,TGCAGTGCTGGCCTGGGAGGCGGGGAGACCCAGTACTTC,CSAGLGGGETQYF
NA,NA,TRBJ2-2,TRBV5-1,TGCGCCAGCAGCTTTGAACCGAACACCGGGGAGCTGTTTTTT,CASSFEPNTGELFF
NA,NA,TRBJ2-1,TRBV7-6,TGTGCCAGCAGCCCCGCTTGGGATGAGCAGTTCTTC,CASSPAWDEQFF
NA,NA,TRBJ2-5,TRBV11-2,TGTGCCAGCAGCAATATCGGACCGGGGTCGGAGACCCAGTACTTC,CASSNIGPGSETQYF
NA,TRBD1,TRBJ1-1,TRBV28,TGTGCCAGCCTTTTGGACAGGTGGGAGACTGAAGCTTTCTTT,CASLLDRWETEAFF
NA,TRBD1,TRBJ2-2,TRBV6-1,TGTGCCAGCAGCCTTGACAGGGGGCTTGGGGCCGGGGAGCTGTTTTTT,CASSLDRGLGAGELFF
NA,NA,TRBJ1-4,TRBV20-1,TGCAGTGCTAGAAGCTTTAATGAAAAACTGTTTTTT,CSARSFNEKLFF